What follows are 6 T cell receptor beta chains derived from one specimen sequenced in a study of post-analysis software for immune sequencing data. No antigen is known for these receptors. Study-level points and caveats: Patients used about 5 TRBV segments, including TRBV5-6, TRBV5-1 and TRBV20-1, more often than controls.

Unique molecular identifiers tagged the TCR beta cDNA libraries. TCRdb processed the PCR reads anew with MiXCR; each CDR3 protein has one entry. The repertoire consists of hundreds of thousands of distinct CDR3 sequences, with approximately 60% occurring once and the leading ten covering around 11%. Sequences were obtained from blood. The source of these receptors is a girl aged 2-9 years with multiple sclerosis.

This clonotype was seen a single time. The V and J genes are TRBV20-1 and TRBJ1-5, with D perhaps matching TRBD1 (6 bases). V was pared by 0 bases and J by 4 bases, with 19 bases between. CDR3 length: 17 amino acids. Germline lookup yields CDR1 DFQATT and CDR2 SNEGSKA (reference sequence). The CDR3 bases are TGCAGTGCTAGAGATACCGCGGGGGGCGAGAGTAATCAGCCCCAGCATTTT. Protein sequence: CSARDTAGGESNQPQHF.

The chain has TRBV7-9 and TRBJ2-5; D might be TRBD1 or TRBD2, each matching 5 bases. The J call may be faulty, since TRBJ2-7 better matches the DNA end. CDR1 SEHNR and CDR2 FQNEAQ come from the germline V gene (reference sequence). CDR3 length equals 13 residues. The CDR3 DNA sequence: TGTGCCAGCAGCCTCGGGACCATCTACGAGCAGTACTTC. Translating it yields CASSLGTIYEQYF.

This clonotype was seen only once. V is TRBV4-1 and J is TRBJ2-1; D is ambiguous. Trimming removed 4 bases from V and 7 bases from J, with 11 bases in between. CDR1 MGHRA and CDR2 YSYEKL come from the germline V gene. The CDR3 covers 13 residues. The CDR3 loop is CASSRETVNEQFF. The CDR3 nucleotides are TGCGCCAGCAGCCGAGAGACGGTAAATGAGCAGTTCTTC.

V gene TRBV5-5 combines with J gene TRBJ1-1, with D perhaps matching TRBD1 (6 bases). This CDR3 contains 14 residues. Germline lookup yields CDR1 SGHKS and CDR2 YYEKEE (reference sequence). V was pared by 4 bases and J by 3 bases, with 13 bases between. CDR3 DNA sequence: TGTGCCAGCAGCGCGGACAGTTGGGACACTGAAGCTTTCTTT. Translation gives CASSADSWDTEAFF. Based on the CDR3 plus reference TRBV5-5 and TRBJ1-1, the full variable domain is DAGVTQSPTHLIKTRGQQVTLRCSPISGHKSVSWYQQVLGQGPQFIFQYYEKEERGRGNFPDRFSARQFPNYSSELNVNALLLGDSALYLCASSADSWDTEAFFGQGTRLTVV.

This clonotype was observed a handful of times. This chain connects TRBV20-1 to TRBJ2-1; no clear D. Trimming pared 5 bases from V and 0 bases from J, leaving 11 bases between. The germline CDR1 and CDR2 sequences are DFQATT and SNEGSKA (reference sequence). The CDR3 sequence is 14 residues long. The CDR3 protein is CSARPLSSYNEQFF. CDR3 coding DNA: TGCAGTGCTCGACCCCTTAGCTCCTACAATGAGCAGTTCTTC.

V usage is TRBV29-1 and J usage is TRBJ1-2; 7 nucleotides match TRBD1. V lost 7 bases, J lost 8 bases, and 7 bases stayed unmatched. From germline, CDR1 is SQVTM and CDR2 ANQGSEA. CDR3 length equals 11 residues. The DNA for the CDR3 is TGCAGCGCCGCTACAGGGGACGGCTACACCTTC. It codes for CSAATGDGYTF.